This T cell receptor (beta chain) was identified in a study of T cell responses to AZD1222 COVID-19 vaccine. Study details: The analysis combined second doses at about 4 or about 12 weeks.

The germline V gene encodes CDR1 MNHEY and CDR2 SVGAGI. Trimming cost V 8 bases and J 2 bases, with 18 bases left between them. The CDR3 sequence is 15 residues long. Findings and caveats of the study: Seropositive at baseline were only 5 to 7 AZD1222 recipients. Spike-specific TCR breadth and depth both grew after two AZD1222 doses. The sample set comprised mostly white British donors with more females, and clonal diversity was possibly underestimated.

The method was immunoSEQ multiplex PCR; TCRdb's version includes in-frame clones alone and lacks a portion of them. The sample has about 150,000 clones; roughly 84% are singletons. Concerning this clone: No antigen is known for it.

The material was peripheral blood, obtained on day 0 of AZD1222 vaccination. The TCR sequence derives from an adult in good health. V usage is TRBV6-5 and J usage is TRBJ1-2, with a weak D call TRBD1 (5 bases). CDR3 sequence: CASRGWAGKNYGYTF. As DNA, the CDR3 is TGTGCCAGCCGAGGGTGGGCAGGGAAGAACTATGGCTACACCTTC.